Below, 26 T cell receptor beta chains from the same sample are listed, as sequenced in a study of beta chain features in type 1 diabetes. Investigators reverse transcribed all isolated RNA, so they sequenced expressed TCRB transcripts. Here immunoSEQ multiplex PCR was the method, and the copy in TCRdb shows in-frame clones only, minus some. The table lists about 210,000 clones, roughly 11% of them singletons, with about 1.2% in the top ten. Specimen: central memory CD4+ T cells from blood. The receptors were gathered from a man aged 18 to 30 in good health.

This clone has at least ten counts. The genes are TRBV4-2 and TRBJ2-1, with TRBD2 identical over 13 bases. V shed 3 bases and J 7 bases; nucleotides not matched to a gene: 9. Germline-derived CDR1 and CDR2 are LGHNA and YNFKEQ. This CDR3 region has 17 residues. The CDR3, as DNA: TGTGCCAGCAGCCATGGGATTGGGACTAGCGGGGCGAATGAGCAGTTCTTC. Translation: CASSHGIGTSGANEQFF.

CDR3 sequence reads: CASSLLISGANVLTF. The CDR3 bases are TGCGCCAGCAGCCTGCTTATCTCTGGGGCCAACGTCCTGACTTTC. The chain links TRBV4-3 to TRBJ2-6, with D uncertain. The CDR3 consists of 15 residues. Looked up from germline, CDR1 is LGHNA and CDR2 is YSLEER. Trimming cost V 4 bases and J 0 bases, with 7 bases left between them.

This chain connects TRBV14 to TRBJ2-7; 9 bases line up with TRBD2. The germline V gene has CDR1 SGHDN and CDR2 FVKESK. V shed 4 bases, J shed 3 bases, and the junction held 7 bases outside the gene matches. The CDR3 spans 15 residues. CDR3 coding DNA: TGTGCCAGCAGCCCCGTAGCGGGGGCTTACTACGAGCAGTACTTC. Its protein product is CASSPVAGAYYEQYF.

The chain recombines TRBV7-3 with TRBJ2-7, with 9 bases lining up with TRBD2. The J segment lost 4 bases and the V segment lost 5 bases, leaving 12 bases of the junction unmatched. There are 16 residues in the CDR3. The V gene's germline CDR1 is SGHTA and CDR2 FQGTGA. In nucleotides, the CDR3 is TGTGCCAGCAGCCCCCAGGGCGGGAGGGCCCCTTACGAGCAGTACTTC. Protein product: CASSPQGGRAPYEQYF.

This clone came up many times. Other DNA sequences of this sample code for an identical CDR3. The chain couples TRBV29-1 to TRBJ2-5; the match to TRBD2 covers 7 bases. Losses at the gene ends were 8 bases for V and 2 bases for J; bases not matched to a gene: 8. The CDR3 consists of 13 residues. The germline CDR1 and CDR2 sequences are SQVTM and ANQGSEA. The CDR3, as DNA: TGCAGCATAGGGGAGGGTCCACAAGAGACCCAGTACTTC. Translated, it gives CSIGEGPQETQYF.

There are a few counts of this clone. The rearrangement joins TRBV18 to TRBJ1-4; TRBD1 aligns across 7 bases. With 4 bases clipped from V and 0 bases from J, the junction kept 5 bases outside the gene matches. The CDR3 sequence is 16 residues long. Germline V CDR1 and CDR2: KGHSH, LQKENI. The CDR3 DNA sequence: TGTGCCAGCTCACTTGGACAGGCCGCAACTAATGAAAAACTGTTTTTT. Protein: CASSLGQAATNEKLFF.

This clone was seen more than once but under ten times. The CDR3 here is CASSRASGSGNEQFF. The CDR3, as DNA: TGTGCCAGCAGTAGGGCTAGCGGGAGCGGCAATGAGCAGTTCTTC. The chain employs TRBV25-1 and TRBJ2-1; 10 positions agree with TRBD2. Trimming at V came to 5 bases and at J to 6 bases, leaving 7 bases not matched to a gene. Germline CDR1 and CDR2: MGHDK and SYGVNS. This CDR3 spans 15 amino acids.

V is TRBV4-1 and J is TRBJ2-1; 10 bases fit TRBD2. With 3 bases clipped from V and 6 bases from J, the junction kept 5 bases outside the gene matches. Looked up from germline, CDR1 is MGHRA and CDR2 is YSYEKL. This CDR3 region has 15 residues. CDR3 loop: CASSHPGLAFNEQFF. As DNA, the CDR3 is TGCGCCAGCAGCCACCCGGGACTAGCGTTCAATGAGCAGTTCTTC.

A few counts support this clone. J is TRBJ2-3 and V is TRBV18; TRBD1 matches 10 bases. CDR3 size: 15 residues. The junction had 6 bases not matched to a gene; V was cut back by 6 bases and J by 3 bases. Per the germline V gene, CDR1 is KGHSH and CDR2 is LQKENI. CDR3 region: CASSIAGQGTDTQYF. As DNA, the CDR3 is TGTGCCAGCTCTATTGCGGGACAGGGGACAGATACGCAGTATTTT. Based on the CDR3 plus reference TRBV18 and TRBJ2-3, the full variable domain is NAGVMQNPRHLVRRRGQEARLRCSPMKGHSHVYWYRQLPEEGLKFMVYLQKENIIDESGMPKERFSAEFPKEGPSILRIQQVVRGDSAAYFCASSIAGQGTDTQYFGPGTRLTVL.

The J gene is TRBJ2-1, the V gene TRBV1; the table gives TRBD2 as D, unverified against the DNA. TRBV1 is annotated as a pseudogene. CDR3 length: 17 residues. CDR3 in amino acids: CTSSQGPGLPSGNEQFF. DNA for the CDR3: TGCACCAGCAGCCAAGGCCCGGGACTCCCCTCAGGTAATGAGCAGTTCTTC.

This clone has at least ten counts. V is TRBV4-2 and J is TRBJ2-5; weak D call: TRBD2 (5 bases). The length of the CDR3 is 17 residues. The germline gives CDR1 LGHNA, CDR2 YNFKEQ. The V gene lost 1 base and the J gene lost 4 bases, with 19 bases spanning the gap. The CDR3 loop is CASSQAGPGRGRETQYF. In nucleotides, the CDR3 is TGTGCCAGCAGCCAAGCTGGACCGGGGAGAGGCCGAGAGACCCAGTACTTC.

The chain recombines TRBV5-5 with TRBJ2-1; perhaps D is TRBD1 or TRBD2 (5 bases each). The germline CDR1 and CDR2 sequences are SGHKS and YYEKEE (reference sequence). V was clipped by 7 bases and J by 0 bases, with 14 bases between them. This CDR3 region has 15 residues. The CDR3 DNA is TGTGCCAGCTCCCCGGGGCACAGCTCCTACAATGAGCAGTTCTTC. Protein: CASSPGHSSYNEQFF.

In its sample, this clone was seen many times. J is TRBJ1-1 and V is TRBV29-1; D ambiguous. The CDR3 covers 13 residues. Trimming left V 7 bases short and J 5 bases short, with 17 bases between. Germline-derived CDR1 and CDR2 are SQVTM and ANQGSEA. Here the CDR3 reads CSARDGERTEAFF. CDR3 sequence (DNA): TGCAGCGCCCGCGACGGGGAGAGGACTGAAGCTTTCTTT. Supplemented by reference TRBV29-1 and TRBJ1-1, the full variable domain reads SAVISQKPSRDICQRGTSLTIQCQVDSQVTMMFWYRQQPGQSLTLIATANQGSEATYESGFVIDKFPISRPNLTFSTLTVSNMSPEDSSIYLCSARDGERTEAFFGQGTRLTVV.

The chain combines TRBV6-5 with TRBJ2-7; 8 bases map to TRBD2. Germline V gives CDR1 MNHEY, CDR2 SVGAGI. The CDR3 is 12 amino acids. The trim removed 6 bases at V and 6 bases at J, leaving 4 bases unmatched. The CDR3 DNA is TGTGCCAGCAGATCTACTAGCGGCGAGCAGTACTTC. It is translated as CASRSTSGEQYF.

This clone was counted a few times. The gene calls are TRBV5-4 and TRBJ1-2; unclear D gene. V dropped 5 bases and J dropped 0 bases, with 5 bases sitting between them. Germline V lookup: CDR1 SGHNT, CDR2 YYREEE (reference sequence). The CDR3 is 12 amino acids. DNA for the CDR3: TGTGCCAGCAGTGAGGCTAACTATGGCTACACCTTC. Its translation: CASSEANYGYTF.

This clone was seen only a few times. V and J are TRBV11-1 and TRBJ2-1, with D perhaps TRBD1 (7 bases). The ends were cut back, 5 bases at V and 8 bases at J, with 22 bases in the middle. Looked up from germline, CDR1 is SGHAT and CDR2 is FQDESV (reference sequence). CDR3 length: 16 amino acids. CDR3 sequence reads: CASSQFRGTWRDEQFF. For the CDR3, the DNA is TGTGCCAGCAGCCAGTTCAGGGGGACCTGGAGGGATGAGCAGTTCTTC.

This chain connects TRBV5-4 to TRBJ2-7; 7 bases are shared with TRBD2. The germline CDR1 and CDR2 sequences are SGHNT and YYREEE (reference sequence). The CDR3 runs to 14 residues. Germline trimming cut 0 bases from V and 5 bases from J; bases unmatched to any gene: 5. The CDR3 is CASSLELASDEQYF. Here the CDR3 DNA reads TGTGCCAGCAGCTTGGAACTAGCGAGCGACGAGCAGTACTTC.

This clone was counted ten times or more. The chain combines TRBV18 with TRBJ2-1; maybe TRBD1 (6 bases). CDR1 and CDR2 from the germline V gene are KGHSH and LQKENI. V was trimmed by 3 bases and J by 6 bases, leaving 9 bases between them. The CDR3 is made up of 13 amino acids. The CDR3 is CASSPDRINEQFF. The CDR3 nucleotides read TGTGCCAGCTCACCGGACAGAATCAATGAGCAGTTCTTC.

This clone has ten or more counts. The rearrangement links TRBV29-1 to TRBJ2-1; the match to TRBD2 covers 9 bases. Germline V gene sequence: CDR1 SQVTM, CDR2 ANQGSEA. Trimming cost V 3 bases and J 6 bases; bases outside gene matches: 3. CDR3 size: 13 residues. CDR3 DNA sequence: TGCAGCGTTGAGAAGACTAGCGGCAATGAGCAGTTCTTC. Amino acid sequence: CSVEKTSGNEQFF.

This clone was recorded a few times. This rearrangement joins TRBV5-1 to TRBJ2-7; no clear D. This CDR3 is 12 amino acids long. Germline V gives CDR1 SGHRS, CDR2 YFSETQ. V lost 0 bases to trimming and J lost 9 bases, with 10 bases between them. The CDR3 loop reads CASSLDSLGQYF. Written as DNA, the CDR3 is TGCGCCAGCAGCTTGGACAGCTTAGGGCAGTACTTC.

The rearrangement links TRBV10-3 to TRBJ2-4; perhaps TRBD1 as D (6 bases). V gave up 0 bases and J gave up 2 bases, with 17 bases separating them. Germline loops: CDR1 ENHRY, CDR2 SYGVKD. This CDR3 has 18 amino acids. In nucleotides, the CDR3 is TGTGCCATCAGTGAGTCAGCGTCCAGGGGCACGTCCAAAAACATTCAGTACTTC. Translation: CAISESASRGTSKNIQYF.

In this sample, this clone turned up a few times. This sequence joins TRBV2 and TRBJ2-1; TRBD2 aligns across 12 bases. The CDR3 loop spans 17 amino acids. V lost 6 bases, J lost 0 bases, and 6 bases stayed unmatched. In germline, CDR1 is SNHLY, CDR2 FYNNEI. The CDR3 is CASRASGRVSSYNEQFF. DNA of the CDR3: TGTGCCAGCAGGGCTAGCGGGAGGGTTAGCTCCTACAATGAGCAGTTCTTC.

This rearrangement joins TRBV9 to TRBJ2-7; 10 bases map to TRBD2. This CDR3 comprises 13 residues. Trimming removed 1 base from V and 6 bases from J; junction bases left unmatched: 1. From germline, CDR1 is SGDLS and CDR2 YYNGEE. CDR3 residues: CASSVLAGAEQYF. CDR3 nucleotides: TGTGCCAGCAGCGTACTAGCGGGAGCCGAGCAGTACTTC.

This clone was counted many times. V usage is TRBV29-1 and J usage is TRBJ1-1, with D maybe TRBD1 (5 bases). This CDR3 is built from 15 residues. The germline V gene encodes CDR1 SQVTM and CDR2 ANQGSEA. Trimming took 2 bases from V and 1 from J, leaving 14 bases between them. CDR3 DNA: TGCAGCGTTGAAAGCCAGGGAGGAACGAACACTGAAGCTTTCTTT. It is translated as CSVESQGGTNTEAFF. The entire variable domain, with the rest obtained from reference TRBV29-1 and TRBJ1-1, is as follows: SAVISQKPSRDICQRGTSLTIQCQVDSQVTMMFWYRQQPGQSLTLIATANQGSEATYESGFVIDKFPISRPNLTFSTLTVSNMSPEDSSIYLCSVESQGGTNTEAFFGQGTRLTVV.

On this clone: A single base separates this from a much larger clone, so it may be a read error. This sample includes further DNA sequences coding for the same CDR3. The genes are TRBV7-7 and TRBJ2-3; no clear D gene. The length of the CDR3 is 13 residues. Trimming took off 1 base at V and 0 bases at J, with 2 bases between the two ends. The germline gives CDR1 SSHAT, CDR2 FNYEAQ (reference sequence). The CDR3 bases are TGTGCCAGCAGCTTAGACAGCACAGATACGCAGTATTTT. This encodes CASSLDSTDTQYF.

The table lists this clone with a few counts. The rearrangement uses TRBV7-9 and TRBJ2-1, with 8 bases that match TRBD2. Germline loops: CDR1 SEHNR, CDR2 FQNEAQ (reference sequence). The CDR3 contains 13 residues. The V segment lost 5 bases and the J segment 15 bases; nucleotides outside the gene matches: 12. The CDR3 loop reads CASSASTSDPWFF. DNA of the CDR3: TGTGCCAGCAGCGCCTCGACTAGCGACCCGTGGTTCTTC.